This T cell receptor (beta chain) is from a study of Ad26.COV2.S vaccination and SARS-CoV-2 variants. Generated by immunoSEQ multiplex PCR, the TCRdb table keeps only in-frame clones and is missing some. Of hundreds of thousands of clones in the sample, 88% are singletons; the top ten hold approximately 5.9%. Treatment reported: 19 received Ad26.COV2.S at low or high dose, single or two shots; a few received placebo; per-sample allocation not given. Collection of samples fell on day 63 after the first vaccine or placebo injection. The CDR3 runs to 14 residues. V lost 3 bases and J lost 3, with 12 bases in between. The germline V gene encodes CDR1 LNHNV and CDR2 YYDKDF (reference sequence).

The chain links TRBV15 to TRBJ2-7, with D unresolved. Source: peripheral blood, taken in a trial of Ad26.COV2.S vaccine versus placebo. The sequence was collected from a person between 18 and 60 years old who received the Ad26.COV2.S COVID-19 vaccine or a placebo. CDR3 coding DNA: TGTGCCACCAGCAGGGTGAGAGAGCTCTACGAGCAGTACTTC. It codes for CATSRVRELYEQYF.